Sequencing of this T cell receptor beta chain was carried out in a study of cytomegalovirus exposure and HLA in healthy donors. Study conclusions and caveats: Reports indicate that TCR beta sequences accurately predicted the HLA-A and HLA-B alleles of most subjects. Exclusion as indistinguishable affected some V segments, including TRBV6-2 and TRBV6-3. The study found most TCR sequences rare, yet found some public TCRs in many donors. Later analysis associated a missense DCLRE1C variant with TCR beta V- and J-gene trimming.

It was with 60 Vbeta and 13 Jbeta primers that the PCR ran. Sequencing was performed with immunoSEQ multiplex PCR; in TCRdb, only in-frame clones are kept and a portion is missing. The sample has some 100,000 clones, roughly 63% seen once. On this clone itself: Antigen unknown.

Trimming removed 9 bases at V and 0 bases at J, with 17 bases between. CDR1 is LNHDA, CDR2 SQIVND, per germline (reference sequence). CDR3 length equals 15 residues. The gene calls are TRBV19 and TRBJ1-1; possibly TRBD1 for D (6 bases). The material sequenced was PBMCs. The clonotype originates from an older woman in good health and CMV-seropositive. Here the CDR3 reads CASQTTGVMNTEAFF. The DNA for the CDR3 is TGTGCCAGCCAAACGACAGGCGTAATGAACACTGAAGCTTTCTTT.